This TCR beta chain was recovered during a study of cytomegalovirus exposure and HLA in healthy donors. Study outcomes and limitations: Listed as cytomegalovirus-associated were 150 to 200 TCR beta chains.

TCRdb's copy holds only in-frame clones and misses some; the assay was immunoSEQ multiplex PCR. This table holds approximately 280,000 clones, around nine tenths found once. A remark on this clone: Its antigen is undetermined.

There are 16 residues in the CDR3. Trimming removed 1 base at V and 3 bases at J, with 15 bases between. The germline V gene encodes CDR1 SGHAT and CDR2 FQNNGV. The donors were part of the validation cohort of over a hundred subjects. That cohort was separate from the first cohort, which comprised 666 subjects. Source material: PBMCs. The receptor comes from a woman aged 18-29 years in good health and CMV-seronegative. This rearrangement joins TRBV11-2 to TRBJ1-2; D is perhaps TRBD1 (6 bases). This CDR3 reads CASSLARARGDYGYTF. The CDR3 DNA is TGTGCCAGCAGCTTAGCCCGGGCCAGGGGCGACTATGGCTACACCTTC.